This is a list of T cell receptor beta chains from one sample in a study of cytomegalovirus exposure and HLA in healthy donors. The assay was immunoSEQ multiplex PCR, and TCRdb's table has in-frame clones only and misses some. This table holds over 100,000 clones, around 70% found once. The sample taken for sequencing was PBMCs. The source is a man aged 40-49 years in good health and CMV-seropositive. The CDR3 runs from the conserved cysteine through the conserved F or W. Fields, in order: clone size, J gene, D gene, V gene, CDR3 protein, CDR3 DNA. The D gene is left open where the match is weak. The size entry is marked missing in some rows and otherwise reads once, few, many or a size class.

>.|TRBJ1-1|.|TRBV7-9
CSSSVPQGPAFF
TGTTCCAGCAGCGTCCCTCAGGGTCCAGCTTTCTTT
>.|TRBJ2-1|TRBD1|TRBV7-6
CASGTGGEQFF
TGTGCCAGCGGGACAGGGGGCGAGCAGTTCTTC
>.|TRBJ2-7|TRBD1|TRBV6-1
CAIPGTAYGQYF
TGTGCCATCCCCGGGACAGCCTACGGGCAGTACTTC
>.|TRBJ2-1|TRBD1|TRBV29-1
CSVRDRGNYNEQFF
TGCAGCGTTAGGGACAGGGGAAATTACAATGAGCAGTTCTTC
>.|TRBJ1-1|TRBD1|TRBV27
CASRPPDRARPTEAFF
TGTGCCAGCAGACCCCCGGACAGGGCACGACCCACTGAAGCTTTCTTT
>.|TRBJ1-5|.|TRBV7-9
CASSLATANQPQHF
TGTGCCAGCAGCTTAGCCACAGCCAATCAGCCCCAGCATTTT
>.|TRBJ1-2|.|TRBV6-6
CASSYLDSYGYTF
TGTGCCAGCAGTTACTTAGACAGCTATGGCTACACCTTC
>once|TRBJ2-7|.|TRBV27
CASRPYGGSYEQYF
TGTGCCAGCAGGCCCTACGGGGGCTCCTACGAGCAGTACTTC
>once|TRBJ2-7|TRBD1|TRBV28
CASRATGVEQYF
TGTGCCAGCAGGGCGACAGGGGTCGAGCAGTACTTC
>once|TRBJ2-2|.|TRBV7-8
CASSPVGVGNTGELFF
TGTGCCAGCAGCCCAGTAGGAGTCGGGAACACCGGGGAGCTGTTTTTT
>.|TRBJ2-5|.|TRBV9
CASSGGLGETQYF
TGTGCCAGCAGTGGGGGCCTAGGGGAGACCCAGTACTTC
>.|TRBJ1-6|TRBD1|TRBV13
CASSLMTGIVDSPLHF
TGTGCCAGCAGCCTAATGACAGGGATTGTGGATTCACCCCTCCACTTT
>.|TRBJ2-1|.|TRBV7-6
CASSFGIWNEQFF
TGTGCCAGCAGCTTCGGTATATGGAATGAGCAGTTCTTC
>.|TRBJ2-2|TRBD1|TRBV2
CASYRDRNTGELFF
TGTGCCAGCTATAGGGACAGAAACACCGGGGAGCTGTTTTTT
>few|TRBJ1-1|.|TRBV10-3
CAIQENTEAFF
TGTGCCATTCAGGAGAACACTGAAGCTTTCTTT
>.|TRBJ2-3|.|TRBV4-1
CASSQDGALSTDTQYF
TGCGCCAGCAGCCAAGATGGGGCGCTGAGCACAGATACGCAGTATTTT
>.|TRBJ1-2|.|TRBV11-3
CASSRREDYGYTF
TGTGCCAGCAGTAGAAGGGAGGACTATGGCTACACCTTC
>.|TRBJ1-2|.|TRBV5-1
CASSLALRQVDLNYGYTF
TGCGCCAGCAGCTTGGCTTTACGACAGGTGGACCTGAACTATGGCTACACCTTC
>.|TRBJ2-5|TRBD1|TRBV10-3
CAIRGDRVKETQYF
TGTGCCATCAGGGGGGACAGGGTCAAAGAGACCCAGTACTTC
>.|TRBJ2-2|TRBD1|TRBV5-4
CASSKPHTGTGVTGELFF
TGTGCCAGCAGCAAGCCACATACCGGGACAGGGGTAACCGGGGAGCTGTTTTTT
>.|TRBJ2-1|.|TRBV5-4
CASSSSVSYNEQFF
TGTGCCAGCAGCAGTAGCGTGTCCTACAATGAGCAGTTCTTC
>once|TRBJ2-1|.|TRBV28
CASRVEGDEQFF
TGTGCCAGCAGGGTGGAGGGCGATGAGCAGTTCTTC
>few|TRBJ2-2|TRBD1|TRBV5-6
CASSPMIPGTGTGELFF
TGTGCCAGCAGCCCCATGATACCCGGGACAGGCACCGGGGAGCTGTTTTTT
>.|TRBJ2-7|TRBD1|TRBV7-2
CASSWDRRYEQYF
TGTGCCAGCAGCTGGGACAGACGGTACGAGCAGTACTTC